The sequence of this TCR beta chain was determined in a study of blood T cell repertoires in COVID-19. At the level of the study: The study drew acute and convalescent COVID-19 samples from the United States, Italy and Spain.

Generated by immunoSEQ multiplex PCR, the TCRdb table keeps only in-frame clones and is missing some. Among under 250,000 clones listed, 86% were seen once. The sequence came from a woman aged 60-75 years who had recovered from COVID-19. Sequencing was carried out using peripheral blood.

The DNA for the CDR3 is TGTGCCAGTAGCGGGACAGGGGGCGCTTGGGACTATGGCTACACCTTC. Encoded protein: CASSGTGGAWDYGYTF. The chain links TRBV28 to TRBJ1-2, with 12 bases fitting TRBD1. Germline assignment: CDR1 MDHEN and CDR2 SYDVKM. The V gene end was trimmed by 9 bases and the J gene end by 3 bases; junction bases not matched to a gene: 11. There are 16 residues in the CDR3.